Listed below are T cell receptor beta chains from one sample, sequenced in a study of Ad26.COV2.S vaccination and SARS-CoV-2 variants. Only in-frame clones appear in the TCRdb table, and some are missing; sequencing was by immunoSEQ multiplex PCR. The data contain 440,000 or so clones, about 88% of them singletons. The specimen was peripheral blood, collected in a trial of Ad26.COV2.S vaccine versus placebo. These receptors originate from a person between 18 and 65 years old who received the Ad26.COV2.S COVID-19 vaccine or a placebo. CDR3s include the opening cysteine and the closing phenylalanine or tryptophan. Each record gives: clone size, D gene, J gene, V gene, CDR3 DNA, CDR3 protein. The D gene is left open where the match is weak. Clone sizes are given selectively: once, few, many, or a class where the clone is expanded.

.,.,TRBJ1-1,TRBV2,TGTGCCAGCAGATATCAGCGGAACACTGAAGCTTTCTTT,CASRYQRNTEAFF
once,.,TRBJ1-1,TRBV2,TGTGCCAGCGTCCGAGCTGCGCGCGCCACTGAAGCTTTCTTT,CASVRAARATEAFF
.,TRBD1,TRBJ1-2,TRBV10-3,TGTGCCATCAGTGACCCGTCGGGACAGGGCTGGCCTGGCTACACCTTC,CAISDPSGQGWPGYTF
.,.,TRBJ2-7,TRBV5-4,TGTGCCAGCAGCTTGGACCTGCGAGCCTACGAGCAGTACTTC,CASSLDLRAYEQYF
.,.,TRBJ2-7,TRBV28,TGTGCCATCCAACGGCCAGGGCTCTACGAGCAGTACTTC,CAIQRPGLYEQYF
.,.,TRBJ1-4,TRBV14,TGTGCCAGCAGCCAAGAAACCCCATGGTATGAGGTTGAAAAACTGTTTTTT,CASSQETPWYEVEKLFF
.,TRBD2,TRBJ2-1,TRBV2,TGTGCCAGCAGGGCCCTAGCTAGCGGGAGGGCCGTCGATGAGCAGTTCTTC,CASRALASGRAVDEQFF
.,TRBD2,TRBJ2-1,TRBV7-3,TGTGCCAGCAGCCCCGGGACTAGCTACATGAATGAGCAGTTCTTC,CASSPGTSYMNEQFF
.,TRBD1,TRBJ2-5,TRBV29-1,TGCAGCGTGGATACAGGGGAAGAGACCCAGTACTTC,CSVDTGEETQYF
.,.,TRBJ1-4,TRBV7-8,TGTGCCAGCAGCTTAGGATCCAGGGGTCAGGAAAAACTGTTTTTT,CASSLGSRGQEKLFF
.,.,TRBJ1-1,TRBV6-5,TGTGCCAGCAGTTACTCGATTGAGTCGGCTGAAGCTTTCTTT,CASSYSIESAEAFF
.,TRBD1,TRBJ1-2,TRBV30,TGTGCCTGGAGTGTAGGAGGGGGCCGTGGCTATGGCTACACCTTC,CAWSVGGGRGYGYTF
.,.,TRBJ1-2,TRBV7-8,TGTGCCAGCAGCTTATATGGGGGCTCGAGTGGCTACACCTTC,CASSLYGGSSGYTF
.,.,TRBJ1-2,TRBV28,TGTGCCAGCAGTTTCACCGGAGACTATGGCTACACCTTC,CASSFTGDYGYTF
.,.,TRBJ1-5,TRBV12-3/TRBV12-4,TGTGCCAGCAGTATTCAGGGAAAAGGGCCCCAGCATTTT,CASSIQGKGPQHF
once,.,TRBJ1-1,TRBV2,TGTGCCAGCCTTGGGGGACATGGGGGGAACACTGAAGCTTTCTTT,CASLGGHGGNTEAFF
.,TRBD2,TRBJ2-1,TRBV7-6,TGTGCCAGCAGCTCAGCGGGGGGGCCCTACAATGAGCAGTTCTTC,CASSSAGGPYNEQFF
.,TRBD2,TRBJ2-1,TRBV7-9,TGTGCCAGCAGCCACCGGACTAGCGGGATGGGGCATGAGCAGTTCTTC,CASSHRTSGMGHEQFF
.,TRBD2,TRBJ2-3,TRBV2,TGTGCCGGAAAACCGGGACTAGCCACAGATACGCAGTATTTT,CAGKPGLATDTQYF
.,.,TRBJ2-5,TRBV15,TGTGCCACCAGCAGAGAGGGCCGGCTGAGGGTGGAGACCCAGTACTTC,CATSREGRLRVETQYF
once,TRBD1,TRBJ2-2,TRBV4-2,TGTGCCAGCAGCCCCCATCTGGGACAGGGCCTCACCGGGGAGCTGTTTTTT,CASSPHLGQGLTGELFF
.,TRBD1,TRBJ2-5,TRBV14,TGTGCCAGCAGCCAAGTAGTCACAGGGGGCGGCGGGACCCAGTACTTC,CASSQVVTGGGGTQYF
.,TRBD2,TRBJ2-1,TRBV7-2,TGTGCCAGCAGCTTAGTTGGAGCGGGAGTTGGTGTTGAGCAGTTCTTC,CASSLVGAGVGVEQFF
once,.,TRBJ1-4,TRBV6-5,TGTGCCAGCAGAAATAATGAAAAACTGTTTTTT,CASRNNEKLFF
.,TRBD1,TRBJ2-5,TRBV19,TGTGCCAGTAGTTCCACCGGGACAGGCGGCTACCAAGAGACCCAGTACTTC,CASSSTGTGGYQETQYF
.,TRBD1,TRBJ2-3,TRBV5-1,TGCGCCAGCAGCCAGGGGGTTCCAAGTGATACGCAGTATTTT,CASSQGVPSDTQYF
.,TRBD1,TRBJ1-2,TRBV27,TGTGCCAGCGCTTGGGGACAGGGATTTGGCTACACCTTC,CASAWGQGFGYTF
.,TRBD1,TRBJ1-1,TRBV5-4,TGTGCCAGCAGCTCCCCGGGACAGGGATCTGAAGCTTTCTTT,CASSSPGQGSEAFF
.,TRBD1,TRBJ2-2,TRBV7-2,TGTGCCAGCAGCTTAAGGGACAGCTACACCGGGGAGCTGTTTTTT,CASSLRDSYTGELFF
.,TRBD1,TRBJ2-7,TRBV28,TGTGCCAGCACCATAGACAGGGGTGGATACGAGCAGTACTTC,CASTIDRGGYEQYF
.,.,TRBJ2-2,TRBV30,TGTGCCTGGAGTACTGGCCGAATTTTTATCACCGGGGAGCTGTTTTTT,CAWSTGRIFITGELFF
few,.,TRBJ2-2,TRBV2,TGTGCCAGCAGTGAAGGGTTTACCGGGGAGCTGTTTTTT,CASSEGFTGELFF
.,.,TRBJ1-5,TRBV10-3,TGTGCCATCAGTAGTGAAAGCAATCAGCCCCAGCATTTT,CAISSESNQPQHF
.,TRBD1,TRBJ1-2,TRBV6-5,TGTGCCAGCGACTTTGACAGGGTGGCGGATGGCTACACCTTC,CASDFDRVADGYTF
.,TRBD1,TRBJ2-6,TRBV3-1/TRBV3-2,TGTGCCAGCAGCCAAGATCAGGGGGTGGGGGCCAACGTCCTGACTTTC,CASSQDQGVGANVLTF
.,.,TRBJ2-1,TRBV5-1,TGCGCCAGCAGCCTCTGGACTGTTCAGGGCAATGAGCAGTTCTTC,CASSLWTVQGNEQFF
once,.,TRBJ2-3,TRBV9,TGTGCCAGCAGCGTAGCGGCGGGGCGCACAGATACGCAGTATTTT,CASSVAAGRTDTQYF
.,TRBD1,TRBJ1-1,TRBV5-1,TGCGCCAGCAGCTTCTCGACAGGGAGCACTGAAGCTTTCTTT,CASSFSTGSTEAFF
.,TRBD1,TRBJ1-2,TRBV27,TGTGCCAGCACCCGCTGGACAGGGGACAACTATGGCTACACCTTC,CASTRWTGDNYGYTF
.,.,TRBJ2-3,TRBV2,TGTGCCAGCAGTGAAGCGCGGGCGGTCGGGGATACGCAGTATTTT,CASSEARAVGDTQYF
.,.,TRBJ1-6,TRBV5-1,TGCGCCAGCAGCCCCGGGAGGGTTGACTCACCCCTCCACTTT,CASSPGRVDSPLHF
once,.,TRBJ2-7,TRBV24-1,TGTGCCACCAGTGATAGGGGAATGATGAACGAGCAGTACTTC,CATSDRGMMNEQYF
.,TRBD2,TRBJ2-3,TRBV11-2,TGTGCCAGCAGCGAGGGGACTAGCGGAACTAGCACAGATACGCAGTATTTT,CASSEGTSGTSTDTQYF